These 11 T cell receptor beta chains were sequenced from one sample in a study of T cells in Graves' hyperthyroidism and ophthalmopathy. The source material, RNA transcripts, was used to amplify TCR beta CDR3 regions. With the HTBI primer set, the TCR CDR3 went through a first round of RT-PCR. TCRdb independently ran MiXCR on the multiplex PCR reads; one entry per CDR3 protein. The sample holds 400,000 to 600,000 distinct CDR3 sequences, around 15% seen once. What was sequenced was blood. These receptors originate from a woman aged 25 to 39 with Graves' ophthalmopathy.

In regard to this clonotype: A read error is possible here, since a much larger clone lies one base away. This rearrangement joins TRBV27 to TRBJ2-3, with 10 bases fitting TRBD2. The V segment lost 4 bases and the J segment 2 bases; nucleotides outside the gene matches: 12. The germline V gene has CDR1 MNHEY and CDR2 SMNVEV (reference sequence). This CDR3 region has 18 residues. The CDR3 region has the DNA TGTGCCAGCAGTTCCCCCCTGAGCGGGAGGGACTACACAGATACGCAGTATTTT. Encoded protein: CASSSPLSGRDYTDTQYF.

The chain recombines TRBV6-1 with TRBJ1-2; D unclear. V shed 3 bases and J shed 8 bases, with 13 bases lying between them. Germline-derived CDR1 and CDR2 are MNHNS and SASEGT. This CDR3 has 13 residues. In nucleotides, the CDR3 is TGTGCCAGCAGTGAGGGCCCCGGGGAGGGCTACACCTTC. The encoded protein is CASSEGPGEGYTF.

The V call is TRBV6-2 or TRBV6-3, the J call TRBJ2-2; D possibly corresponds to TRBD2 (5 bases). Trimming cost V 2 bases and J 4 bases, with 11 bases left between them. The length of the CDR3 is 15 residues. Looked up from germline, CDR1 is MNHEY and CDR2 is SVGEGT. CDR3 loop: CASSYESGSTGELFF. CDR3 DNA: TGTGCCAGCAGTTACGAGTCGGGAAGCACCGGGGAGCTGTTTTTT.

There are many counts of this clonotype. CDR3 sequence (DNA): TGTGCCAGCCACAGGACGAACACTGAAGCTTTCTTT. It specifies CASHRTNTEAFF. V gene TRBV28 combines with J gene TRBJ1-1, with D perhaps matching TRBD1 (5 bases). CDR1 and CDR2 (germline): MDHEN, SYDVKM. V was clipped by 8 bases and J by 1 base, with 8 bases between them. This CDR3 spans 12 amino acids.

This clonotype was seen repeatedly, ten times or more. CDR3 nucleotides: TGCAGTGCTAGTAGCCGAAGCTACAATGAGCAGTTCTTC. Encoded protein: CSASSRSYNEQFF. This chain joins TRBV20-1 and TRBJ2-1; no reliable D call. This CDR3 spans 13 amino acids. Trimming took 3 bases from V and 3 from J, leaving 9 bases between them. CDR1 DFQATT and CDR2 SNEGSKA come from the germline V gene (reference sequence).

In this sample, this clonotype turned up many times. This chain connects TRBV11-2 to TRBJ2-7; 8 positions agree with TRBD1. There are 15 residues in the CDR3. CDR1 is SGHAT and CDR2 is FQNNGV in the germline V gene. V lost 5 bases, J lost 2 bases, and 8 bases stayed unmatched. CDR3 sequence: CASSRSDRGAYEQYF. The CDR3, as DNA: TGTGCCAGCAGCCGGAGTGACAGGGGAGCCTACGAGCAGTACTTC. Variable domain in full (rest from reference TRBV11-2 and TRBJ2-7): EAGVAQSPRYKIIEKRQSVAFWCNPISGHATLYWYQQILGQGPKLLIQFQNNGVVDDSQLPKDRFSAERLKGVDSTLKIQPAKLEDSAVYLCASSRSDRGAYEQYFGPGTRLTVT.

The chain employs TRBV28 and TRBJ2-7, with TRBD1 identical over 7 bases. With 7 bases clipped from V and 3 bases from J, the junction kept 6 bases outside the gene matches. The CDR3 runs to 13 residues. Germline-derived CDR1 and CDR2 are MDHEN and SYDVKM. For the CDR3, the DNA is TGTGCCAGCACGGTGAGGGGGCGCTACGAGCAGTACTTC. It encodes CASTVRGRYEQYF.

This clonotype has ten or more counts. The chain links TRBV27 to TRBJ2-1, with D perhaps assigned TRBD1 or TRBD2 (5 bases each). The CDR3 extends over 14 amino acids. V lost 8 bases and J 1 base, leaving 12 bases between the germline ends. Germline V gene lookup returns CDR1 MNHEY and CDR2 SMNVEV (reference sequence). The DNA of the CDR3 is TGTGCCAGCGGCCGGGACCTATCCTACAATGAGCAGTTCTTC. Translated, it gives CASGRDLSYNEQFF.

This clonotype was detected ten times or more. The genes are TRBV20-1 and TRBJ2-4; the D gene is possibly TRBD1 (6 bases). V dropped 1 base and J dropped 6 bases, with 7 bases sitting between them. CDR3 size: 12 residues. Looked up from germline, CDR1 is DFQATT and CDR2 is SNEGSKA (reference sequence). The CDR3 DNA reads as TGCAGTGCTAGAGGCAGGGGAAACATTCAGTACTTC. Translating it yields CSARGRGNIQYF.

J is TRBJ1-1 and V is TRBV5-4; 7 bases map to TRBD1. The CDR3 contains 19 residues. Germline V gives CDR1 SGHNT, CDR2 YYREEE (reference sequence). V was pared by 0 bases and J by 4 bases, with 18 bases of the junction left unmatched. The CDR3 is CASSLVSRRGRRGFTEAFF. CDR3 coding DNA: TGTGCCAGCAGCTTGGTGAGCCGAAGGGGCCGCAGGGGGTTCACTGAAGCTTTCTTT.

This clonotype was counted ten times or more. This rearrangement joins TRBV6-4 to TRBJ1-2; 7 bases agree with TRBD1. CDR3 length: 14 amino acids. Germline loops: CDR1 MRHNA, CDR2 SNTAGT. Unmatched junction bases numbered 5, after V lost 5 bases and J lost 2 bases. The CDR3 region has the DNA TGTGCCAGCAGTTACGAACAGGGGAACTATGGCTACACCTTC. As protein: CASSYEQGNYGYTF.